This T cell receptor beta chain was found in a study of blood T cells in healthy people across ages. Findings of the study overall: Long-lived and aged donors differed, with more naive CD4+ cells and higher diversity in the long-lived.

The CDR3 has 13 residues. Trimming left V 0 bases short and J 0 bases short, with 4 bases between. Looked up from germline, CDR1 is SGHRS and CDR2 is YFSETQ. With a J-beta primer mix and a sample-barcoded 5' primer, a second PCR ran about 7 to 11 cycles. Every cDNA molecule bore a tag from a template-switch adaptor containing 12 random nucleotides. One entry per CDR3 protein results from TCRdb running MiXCR on the 5' RACE reads. This table has approximately 800,000 distinct CDR3 sequences, 35% to 50% appearing once. Points on this clonotype: Antigen unknown.

Source material: blood. The sequence came from a man older than 75 in good health. The chain has TRBV5-1 and TRBJ2-7; no clear D gene. As DNA, the CDR3 is TGCGCCAGCAGCTTGGATCTCTCCTACGAGCAGTACTTC. This encodes CASSLDLSYEQYF. Drawing the rest from reference TRBV5-1 and TRBJ2-7, the complete variable domain is KAGVTQTPRYLIKTRGQQVTLSCSPISGHRSVSWYQQTPGQGLQFLFEYFSETQRNKGNFPGRFSGRQFSNSRSEMNVSTLELGDSALYLCASSLDLSYEQYFGPGTRLTVT.